The entry that follows covers one TCR beta chain sequence. Assay: immunoSEQ multiplex PCR; the TCRdb copy retains only in-frame clones and omits some. The sample shows hundreds of thousands of clones, approximately 90% of them seen only once. This sample was included in a study of shared T cell receptors in the human thymus. CDR3 size: 14 residues. The V and J ends lost 6 bases and 2 bases, in that order; junction bases with no gene match: 5. The germline CDR1 and CDR2 sequences are KGHSH and LQKENI. In addition, the sample was reused for a study of human thymus T cells. That study reports: Biased V and J segment usage appeared in thymus and peripheral blood.

This TCR was sampled from a boy less than two years old with a congenital heart defect. What was sequenced was thymocytes. The chain employs TRBV18 and TRBJ1-2; 8 nucleotides line up with TRBD1. CDR3 DNA: TGTGCCAGCTCCCCGGACAGGGTAAACTATGGCTACACCTTC. Translated: CASSPDRVNYGYTF. Together with reference TRBV18 and TRBJ1-2, the CDR3 gives the full variable domain: NAGVMQNPRHLVRRRGQEARLRCSPMKGHSHVYWYRQLPEEGLKFMVYLQKENIIDESGMPKERFSAEFPKEGPSILRIQQVVRGDSAAYFCASSPDRVNYGYTFGSGTRLTVV.